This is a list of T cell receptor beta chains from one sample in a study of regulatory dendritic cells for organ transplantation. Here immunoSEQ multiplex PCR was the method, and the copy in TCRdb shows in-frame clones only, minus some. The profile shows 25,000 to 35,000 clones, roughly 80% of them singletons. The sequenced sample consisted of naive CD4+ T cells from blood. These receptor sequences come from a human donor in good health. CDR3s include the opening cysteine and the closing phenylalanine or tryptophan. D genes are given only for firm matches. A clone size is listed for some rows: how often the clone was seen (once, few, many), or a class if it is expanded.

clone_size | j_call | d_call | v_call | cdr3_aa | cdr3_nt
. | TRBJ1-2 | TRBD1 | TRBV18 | CASSQDRAAYGYTF | TGTGCCAGCTCACAGGACAGGGCCGCCTATGGCTACACCTTC
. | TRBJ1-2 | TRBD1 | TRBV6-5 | CASRGQGFDGYTF | TGTGCCAGCAGGGGACAGGGGTTTGACGGCTACACCTTC
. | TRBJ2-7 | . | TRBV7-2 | CASSLVQGPLSDEQYF | TGTGCCAGCAGCTTAGTTCAGGGGCCCCTGTCGGACGAGCAGTACTTC
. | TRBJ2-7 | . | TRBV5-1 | CASSLNRPPTLIYEQYF | TGCGCCAGCAGCTTGAACAGGCCCCCAACTCTGATATACGAGCAGTACTTC
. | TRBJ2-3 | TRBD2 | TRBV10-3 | CAISEGLAGGSMDTQYF | TGTGCCATCAGTGAAGGACTAGCGGGGGGCTCCATGGATACGCAGTATTTT
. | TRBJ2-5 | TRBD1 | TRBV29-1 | CSVGPTGSETQYF | TGCAGCGTTGGCCCGACAGGGTCAGAGACCCAGTACTTC
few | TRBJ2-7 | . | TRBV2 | CASSGTVAYEQYF | TGTGCCAGCAGTGGGACAGTCGCCTACGAGCAGTACTTC
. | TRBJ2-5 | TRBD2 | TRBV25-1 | CASSPTGGQETQYF | TGTGCCAGCAGCCCGACGGGAGGTCAAGAGACCCAGTACTTC
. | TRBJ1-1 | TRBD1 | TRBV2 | CASNFPGQGAPEAFF | TGTGCCAGCAACTTTCCGGGACAGGGGGCCCCTGAAGCTTTCTTT
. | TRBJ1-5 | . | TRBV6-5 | CASSQGFAQPQHF | TGTGCCAGCAGCCAGGGGTTTGCTCAGCCCCAGCATTTT
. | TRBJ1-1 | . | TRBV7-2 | CASSLVSENTEAFF | TGTGCCAGCAGCTTAGTATCAGAGAACACTGAAGCTTTCTTT
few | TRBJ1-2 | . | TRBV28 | CASSLIGVFTSRIGYTF | TGTGCCAGCAGCTTGATTGGAGTCTTTACCTCTCGTATCGGCTACACCTTC
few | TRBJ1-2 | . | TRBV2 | CASSVQGYGYTF | TGTGCCAGCAGTGTTCAGGGCTATGGCTACACCTTC
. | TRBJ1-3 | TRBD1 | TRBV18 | CASSLGTGSLNTIYF | TGTGCCAGCTCACTTGGGACAGGGAGCCTTAACACCATATATTTT
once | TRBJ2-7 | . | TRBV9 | CASSVADTYSYEQYF | TGTGCCAGCAGCGTAGCTGACACCTACTCCTACGAGCAGTACTTC
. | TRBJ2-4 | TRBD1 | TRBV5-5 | CASSLQGVGNIQYF | TGTGCCAGCAGCTTGCAGGGGGTGGGCAACATTCAGTACTTC
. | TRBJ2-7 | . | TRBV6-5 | CASSRKGYEQYF | TGTGCCAGCAGCCGAAAGGGGTACGAGCAGTACTTC
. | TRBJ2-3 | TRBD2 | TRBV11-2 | CAGTQRGVTDTQYF | TGTGCCGGCACCCAGCGGGGGGTCACAGATACGCAGTATTTT
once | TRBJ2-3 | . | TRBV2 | CASSEGRTGSATDTQYF | TGTGCCAGCAGTGAGGGCAGAACAGGATCCGCCACAGATACGCAGTATTTT
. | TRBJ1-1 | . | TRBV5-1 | CASSVDSLNTEAFF | TGCGCCAGCAGCGTGGACAGCCTGAACACTGAAGCTTTCTTT
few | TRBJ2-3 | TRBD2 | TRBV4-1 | CASSPPGGTDTQYF | TGCGCCAGCAGCCCCCCGGGGGGGACAGATACGCAGTATTTT
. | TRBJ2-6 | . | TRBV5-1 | CASSLLGLSGANVLTF | TGCGCCAGCAGCTTGTTAGGACTCTCTGGGGCCAACGTCCTGACTTTC
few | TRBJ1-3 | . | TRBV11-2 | CASSLAPRGSGNTIYF | TGTGCCAGCAGCTTAGCTCCTCGGGGCTCTGGAAACACCATATATTTT
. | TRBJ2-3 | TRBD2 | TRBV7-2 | CASSPRLAGGRDTQYF | TGTGCCAGCAGCCCCCGACTAGCGGGGGGGAGGGATACGCAGTATTTT
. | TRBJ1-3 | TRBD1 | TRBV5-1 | CASSLWTGGTGNTIYF | TGCGCCAGCAGCCTCTGGACAGGGGGCACTGGAAACACCATATATTTT
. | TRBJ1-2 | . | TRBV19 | CASSARAGGFGYTF | TGTGCCAGCTCGGCCCGTGCGGGGGGGTTTGGCTACACCTTC
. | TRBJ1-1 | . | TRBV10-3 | CAISEPMTDMNTEAFF | TGTGCCATCAGTGAGCCTATGACAGACATGAACACTGAAGCTTTCTTT
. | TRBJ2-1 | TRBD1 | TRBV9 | CASSVRTGHNEQFF | TGTGCCAGCAGCGTAAGGACAGGGCACAATGAGCAGTTCTTC
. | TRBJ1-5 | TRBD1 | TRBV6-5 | CASSYTQGGQPQHF | TGTGCCAGCAGTTACACCCAGGGGGGTCAGCCCCAGCATTTT
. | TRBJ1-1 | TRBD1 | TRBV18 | CASSPGTELEAFF | TGTGCCAGCTCACCGGGGACAGAGCTAGAAGCTTTCTTT
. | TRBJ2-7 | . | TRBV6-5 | CASKRLLLSYEQYF | TGTGCCAGCAAGCGACTGCTTCTCTCCTACGAGCAGTACTTC
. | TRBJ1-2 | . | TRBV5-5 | CASSFPGEGYGYTF | TGTGCCAGCAGCTTCCCCGGGGAGGGCTATGGCTACACCTTC
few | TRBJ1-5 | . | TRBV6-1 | CASTSGGVNNQPQHF | TGTGCCAGCACCTCAGGCGGGGTAAACAATCAGCCCCAGCATTTT
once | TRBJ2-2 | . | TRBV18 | CASSPLVQGYGELFF | TGTGCCAGCTCACCACTTGTCCAGGGGTACGGGGAGCTGTTTTTT
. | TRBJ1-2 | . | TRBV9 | CASSVEGNYGYTF | TGTGCCAGCAGCGTAGAGGGGAACTATGGCTACACCTTC
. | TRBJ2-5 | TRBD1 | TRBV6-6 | CASSYSTGQETQYF | TGTGCCAGCAGTTACTCGACAGGGCAAGAGACCCAGTACTTC
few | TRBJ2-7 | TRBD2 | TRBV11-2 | CASSSTLAGFYEQYF | TGTGCCAGCAGCTCCACACTAGCGGGGTTCTACGAGCAGTACTTC
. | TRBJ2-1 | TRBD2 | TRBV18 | CASSSTSGGATYNEQFF | TGTGCCAGCTCATCGACTAGCGGGGGGGCCACCTACAATGAGCAGTTCTTC
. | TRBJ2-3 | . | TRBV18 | CASSPPISPTTDTQYF | TGTGCCAGCTCACCACCAATTAGCCCAACCACAGATACGCAGTATTTT
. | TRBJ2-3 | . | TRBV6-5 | CASRSGTDTQYF | TGTGCCAGCAGATCCGGCACAGATACGCAGTATTTT
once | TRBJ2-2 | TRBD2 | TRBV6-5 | CASSYGGGNTGELFF | TGTGCCAGCAGTTACGGGGGGGGAAACACCGGGGAGCTGTTTTTT
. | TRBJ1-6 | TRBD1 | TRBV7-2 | CASSPQGQGLSPLHF | TGTGCCAGCAGCCCTCAGGGACAGGGGCTCTCACCCCTCCACTTT